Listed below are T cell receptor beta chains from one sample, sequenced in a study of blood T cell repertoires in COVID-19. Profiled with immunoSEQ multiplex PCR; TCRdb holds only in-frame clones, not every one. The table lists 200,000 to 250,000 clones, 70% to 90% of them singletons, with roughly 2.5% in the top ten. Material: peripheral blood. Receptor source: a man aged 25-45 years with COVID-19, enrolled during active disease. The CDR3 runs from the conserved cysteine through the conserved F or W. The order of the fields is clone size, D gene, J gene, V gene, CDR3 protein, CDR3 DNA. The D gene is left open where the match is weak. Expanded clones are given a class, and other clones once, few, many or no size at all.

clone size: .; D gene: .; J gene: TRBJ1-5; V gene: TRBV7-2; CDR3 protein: CASSPVSNRPQHF; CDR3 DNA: TGTGCCAGCAGCCCCGTGAGTAACAGGCCCCAGCATTTT
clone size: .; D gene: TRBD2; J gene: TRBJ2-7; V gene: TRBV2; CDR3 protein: CASIQLAGGEYEQYF; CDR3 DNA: TGTGCCAGCATCCAACTAGCGGGGGGGGAATACGAGCAGTACTTC
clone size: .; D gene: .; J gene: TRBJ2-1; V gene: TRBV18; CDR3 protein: CASSSVQTGAYNEQFF; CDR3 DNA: TGTGCCAGCTCATCCGTCCAGACAGGAGCCTACAATGAGCAGTTCTTC
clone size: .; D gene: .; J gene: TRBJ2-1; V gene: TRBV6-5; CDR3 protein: CASSYLHEQFF; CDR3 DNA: TGTGCCAGCAGTTACCTTCATGAGCAGTTCTTC
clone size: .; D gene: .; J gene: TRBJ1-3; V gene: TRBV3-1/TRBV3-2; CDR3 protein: CASSAYQVPGNTIYF; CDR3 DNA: TGTGCCAGCAGCGCCTATCAGGTACCTGGAAACACCATATATTTT
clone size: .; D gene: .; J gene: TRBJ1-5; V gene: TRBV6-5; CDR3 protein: CASREDPRQPQHF; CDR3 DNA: TGTGCCAGCAGGGAGGACCCCCGACAGCCCCAGCATTTT
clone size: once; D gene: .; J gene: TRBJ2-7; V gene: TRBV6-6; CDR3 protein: CASRSTGRSNEQYF; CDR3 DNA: TGTGCCAGCAGGTCCACAGGGCGCTCCAACGAGCAGTACTTC
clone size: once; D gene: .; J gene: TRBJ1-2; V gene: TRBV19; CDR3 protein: CASSLTGLDGYTF; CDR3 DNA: TGTGCCAGTAGCCTGACAGGTCTCGATGGCTACACCTTC
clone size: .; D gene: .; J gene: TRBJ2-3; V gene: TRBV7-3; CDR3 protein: CASSLGQSFTQYF; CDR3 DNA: TGTGCCAGCAGCTTAGGCCAGTCGTTTACGCAGTATTTT
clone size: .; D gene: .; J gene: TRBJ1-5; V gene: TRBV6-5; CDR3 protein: CASGGAGQPQHF; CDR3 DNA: TGTGCCAGCGGGGGGGCAGGGCAGCCCCAGCATTTT
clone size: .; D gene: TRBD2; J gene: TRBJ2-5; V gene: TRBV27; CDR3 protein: CASSLGLAGARETQYF; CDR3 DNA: TGTGCCAGCAGCCTCGGACTAGCGGGAGCCCGGGAGACCCAGTACTTC
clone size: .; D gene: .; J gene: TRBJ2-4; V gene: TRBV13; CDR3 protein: CASSQGGGENIQYF; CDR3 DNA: TGTGCCAGCAGCCAGGGAGGGGGAGAAAACATTCAGTACTTC
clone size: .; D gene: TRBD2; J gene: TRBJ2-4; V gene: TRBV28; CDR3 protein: CASSSWGGISKNIQYF; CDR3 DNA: TGTGCCAGCAGTTCATGGGGGGGGATATCCAAAAACATTCAGTACTTC
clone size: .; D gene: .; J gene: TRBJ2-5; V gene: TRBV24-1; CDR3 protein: CATSDPTKARGETQYF; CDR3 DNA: TGTGCCACCAGTGACCCTACTAAGGCGAGAGGAGAGACCCAGTACTTC
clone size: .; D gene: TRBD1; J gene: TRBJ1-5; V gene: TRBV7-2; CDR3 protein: CASSLGRDRTNQPQHF; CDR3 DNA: TGTGCCAGCAGCTTAGGCCGGGACAGAACGAATCAGCCCCAGCATTTT
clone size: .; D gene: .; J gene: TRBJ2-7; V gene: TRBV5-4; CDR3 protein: CASSATLFLYEQYF; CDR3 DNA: TGTGCCAGCAGCGCGACTTTATTCCTCTACGAGCAGTACTTC
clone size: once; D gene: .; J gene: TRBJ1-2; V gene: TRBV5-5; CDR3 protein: CASRTGDNYGYTF; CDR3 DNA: TGTGCCAGCAGAACTGGAGATAACTATGGCTACACCTTC
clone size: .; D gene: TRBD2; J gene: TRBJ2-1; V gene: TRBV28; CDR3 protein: CASSLQTSGILNEQFF; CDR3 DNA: TGTGCCAGCAGTTTACAAACTAGCGGGATCTTGAATGAGCAGTTCTTC
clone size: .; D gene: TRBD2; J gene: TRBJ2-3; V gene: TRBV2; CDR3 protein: CASTLERGGADTQYF; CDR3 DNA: TGTGCCAGCACATTAGAGCGGGGGGGCGCAGATACGCAGTATTTT
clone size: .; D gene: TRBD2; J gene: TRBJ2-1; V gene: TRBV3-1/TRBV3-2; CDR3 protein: CASGLWRGDLGEQFF; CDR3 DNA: TGTGCCAGCGGACTTTGGCGGGGGGATCTCGGTGAGCAGTTCTTC
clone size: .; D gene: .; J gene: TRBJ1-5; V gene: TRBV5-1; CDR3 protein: CASRRGGGAKSNQPQHF; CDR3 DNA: TGCGCCAGCAGGCGCGGGGGGGGAGCGAAGAGCAATCAGCCCCAGCATTTT
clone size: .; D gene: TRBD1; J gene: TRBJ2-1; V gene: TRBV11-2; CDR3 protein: CASSFTGTVNNEQFF; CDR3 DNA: TGTGCCAGCAGTTTCACCGGGACAGTAAACAATGAGCAGTTCTTC
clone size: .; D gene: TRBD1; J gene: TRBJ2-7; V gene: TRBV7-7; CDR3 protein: CASPMGQGVREQYF; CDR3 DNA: TGTGCCAGCCCGATGGGACAGGGAGTTCGCGAGCAGTACTTC
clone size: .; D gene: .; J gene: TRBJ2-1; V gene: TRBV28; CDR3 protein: CASSRFRTGSSYNEQFF; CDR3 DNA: TGTGCCAGCAGTCGCTTCCGGACCGGGAGCTCCTACAATGAGCAGTTCTTC
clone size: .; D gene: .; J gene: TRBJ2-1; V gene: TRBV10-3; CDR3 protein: CAISDRSRGSYNEQFF; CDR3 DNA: TGTGCCATCAGTGATAGGAGTAGGGGCTCCTACAATGAGCAGTTCTTC
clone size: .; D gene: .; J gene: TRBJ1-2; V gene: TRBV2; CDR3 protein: CASSEDSYGYTF; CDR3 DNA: TGTGCCAGCAGTGAGGACAGCTATGGCTACACCTTC
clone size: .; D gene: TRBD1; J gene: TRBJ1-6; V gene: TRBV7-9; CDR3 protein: CASNDRGSPPLHF; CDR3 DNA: TGTGCCAGCAACGACAGGGGTTCTCCACCCCTCCACTTT
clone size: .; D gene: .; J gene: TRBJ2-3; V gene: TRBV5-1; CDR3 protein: CASSPRRGKSTDTQYF; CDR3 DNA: TGCGCCAGCAGCCCAAGGCGCGGGAAGAGCACAGATACGCAGTATTTT
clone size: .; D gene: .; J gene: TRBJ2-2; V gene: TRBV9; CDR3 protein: CASSVPGIFTGELFF; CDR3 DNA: TGTGCCAGCAGCGTCCCAGGGATTTTCACCGGGGAGCTGTTTTTT
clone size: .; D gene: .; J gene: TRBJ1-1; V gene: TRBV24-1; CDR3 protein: CATSEAGTLNTEAFF; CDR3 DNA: TGTGCCACCAGTGAGGCCGGGACACTGAACACTGAAGCTTTCTTT
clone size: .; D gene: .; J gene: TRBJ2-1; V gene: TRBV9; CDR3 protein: CASSRRETPIEQFF; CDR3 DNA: TGTGCCAGCAGCCGGAGGGAGACGCCAATTGAGCAGTTCTTC